The 15 T cell receptor beta chains below come from one sample, sequenced in a study of response to subunit inactivated influenza vaccine. TCRdb independently ran MiXCR on the RT-PCR reads; one entry per CDR3 protein. The table shows fewer than 550,000 distinct CDR3 sequences, with roughly 27% occurring only once. The starting material was CD4+ T cells sorted from PBMCs, obtained 5 to 6 days after vaccination. Receptors originate from a man aged 50 to 59 who received an inactivated influenza vaccine.

This clonotype was recorded many times. V gene TRBV29-1 combines with J gene TRBJ1-1, with D tentatively TRBD1 (6 bases). Trimming shortened V by 7 bases and J by 0 bases, and 12 bases separated the two germline ends. Germline V gene data show CDR1 as SQVTM and CDR2 as ANQGSEA. This CDR3 comprises 13 residues. The CDR3 reads CSGGQGLNTEAFF. The CDR3 nucleotides read TGCAGCGGCGGTCAGGGGCTGAACACTGAAGCTTTCTTT.

This chain joins TRBV20-1 and TRBJ2-7; D gene ambiguous. The length of the CDR3 is 17 residues. Germline CDR1 reads DFQATT; CDR2 reads SNEGSKA (reference sequence). The ends were cut back, 3 bases at V and 3 bases at J, with 24 bases in the middle. The CDR3 region is CSASAPGSRLFSYEQYF. The DNA of the CDR3 is TGCAGTGCTAGTGCCCCCGGATCCCGCCTTTTTAGCTACGAGCAGTACTTC.

In its sample, this clonotype was seen once. J is TRBJ2-1 and V is TRBV20-1; a possible D gene is TRBD1 (6 bases). This CDR3 is built from 13 residues. Trimming took off 3 bases at V and 9 bases at J, with 15 bases between the two ends. CDR1 and CDR2 from the germline V gene are DFQATT and SNEGSKA (reference sequence). CDR3 residues: CSASRQGRGEQFF. CDR3 nucleotides: TGCAGTGCTAGTAGGCAGGGGCGAGGTGAGCAGTTCTTC.

This clonotype was seen a few times. This chain uses TRBV6-2 or TRBV6-3 with TRBJ2-3; 7 bases line up with TRBD2. This CDR3 has 16 residues. CDR1 is MNHEY, CDR2 SVGEGT, per germline. With V trimmed by 0 bases and J by 4 bases, 7 bases remained unmatched. The CDR3 nucleotides read TGTGCCAGCAGTTACTCTGGGGAGGGTCGCGCAGATACGCAGTATTTT. This gives the protein CASSYSGEGRADTQYF.

This clonotype appeared a few times. The genes are TRBV7-2 and TRBJ2-1; possible D gene TRBD2, 7 bases. The length of the CDR3 is 15 residues. The V gene lost 7 bases and the J gene lost 5 bases, with 18 bases spanning the gap. Germline CDR1 reads SGHTA; CDR2 reads FQGNSA. CDR3 sequence: CASNPPGGHNNEQFF. CDR3 in DNA: TGTGCCAGCAACCCACCCGGGGGGCATAACAATGAGCAGTTCTTC. Full variable domain (outside the CDR3, taken from reference TRBV7-2 and TRBJ2-1): GAGVSQSPSNKVTEKGKDVELRCDPISGHTALYWYRQSLGQGLEFLIYFQGNSAPDKSGLPSDRFSAERTGGSVSTLTIQRTQQEDSAVYLCASNPPGGHNNEQFFGPGTRLTVL.

This clonotype was seen a handful of times. This chain connects TRBV9 to TRBJ2-1; a possible D gene is TRBD2 (7 bases). The germline V gene encodes CDR1 SGDLS and CDR2 YYNGEE. The CDR3 runs 16 residues. The V gene lost 0 bases and the J gene lost 4 bases, with 14 bases spanning the gap. The CDR3 protein is CASSVDAGATYNEQFF. DNA for the CDR3: TGTGCCAGCAGCGTAGATGCGGGGGCGACATACAATGAGCAGTTCTTC.

V is TRBV9 and J is TRBJ2-7; D possibly corresponds to TRBD1 (5 bases). V was pared by 4 bases and J by 4 bases, with 18 bases between. Germline assignment: CDR1 SGDLS and CDR2 YYNGEE. This CDR3 spans 15 amino acids. The CDR3 spells CASSPRLASGYEQYF. DNA of the CDR3: TGTGCCAGCAGCCCCCGGCTTGCCTCAGGGTACGAGCAGTACTTC.

This chain joins TRBV5-5 and TRBJ1-4, with D hard to call. V lost 5 bases to trimming and J lost 0 bases, with 5 bases between them. The CDR3 is 13 amino acids. Germline CDR1 reads SGHKS; CDR2 reads YYEKEE (reference sequence). For the CDR3, the DNA is TGTGCCAGCAGGGGCGCAACTAATGAAAAACTGTTTTTT. It translates to CASRGATNEKLFF.

The DNA for the CDR3 is TGTGCCATCAGTGAGTCTGGCCTATCCTACGAGCAGTACTTC. It encodes CAISESGLSYEQYF. The chain links TRBV10-3 to TRBJ2-7; the D is unclear. Germline CDR1 is ENHRY and CDR2 is SYGVKD. CDR3 length: 14 residues. V lost 0 bases and J lost 1, with 7 bases in between.

This clonotype was seen more than once but under ten times. The chain recombines TRBV5-6 with TRBJ2-7; D perhaps matches TRBD2 (5 bases). CDR1 SGHDT and CDR2 YYEEEE come from the germline V gene. The germline V and J ends were trimmed by 2 bases and 2 bases, with 8 bases remaining between them. CDR3 length: 13 amino acids. In DNA form, the CDR3 reads TGTGCCAGCAGCTTCTCGGGGACCTACGAGCAGTACTTC. Amino acids: CASSFSGTYEQYF. Together with reference TRBV5-6 and TRBJ2-7, the CDR3 gives the full variable domain: DAGVTQSPTHLIKTRGQQVTLRCSPKSGHDTVSWYQQALGQGPQFIFQYYEEEERQRGNFPDRFSGHQFPNYSSELNVNALLLGDSALYLCASSFSGTYEQYFGPGTRLTVT.

The chain has TRBV5-4 and TRBJ2-7; 7 bases map to TRBD2. The CDR3 extends over 15 amino acids. V lost 4 bases and J lost 2; bases outside the gene matches: 9. CDR1 and CDR2 (germline): SGHNT, YYREEE (reference sequence). In DNA form, the CDR3 reads TGTGCCAGCAGCACGGCTAGCGGCTTTGCCTACGAGCAGTACTTC. Residues: CASSTASGFAYEQYF.

The chain is built from TRBV10-3 and TRBJ2-3; no firm D call. The CDR3 is 14 residues long. Germline loops: CDR1 ENHRY, CDR2 SYGVKD. V was clipped by 0 bases and J by 2 bases, with 6 bases between them. CDR3: CAISESITTDTQYF. The CDR3 region has the DNA TGTGCCATCAGTGAGTCGATAACCACAGATACGCAGTATTTT.

Ten or more counts support this clonotype. The chain uses TRBV29-1 and TRBJ2-1, with 15 bases fitting TRBD2. Per the germline V gene, CDR1 is SQVTM and CDR2 is ANQGSEA. After removal of 6 bases from V and 9 bases from J, the junction contained 9 bases not matched to a gene. CDR3 length: 15 residues. CDR3 sequence: CSVSGLAGGLGEQFF. The CDR3 nucleotides read TGCAGCGTCAGCGGACTAGCGGGAGGGCTCGGTGAGCAGTTCTTC.

Only a few counts were recorded for this clonotype. The chain has TRBV4-3 and TRBJ1-1; D is uncertain. The CDR3 is made up of 13 amino acids. Germline CDR1 LGHNA, CDR2 YSLEER. V lost 0 bases and J 12 bases, leaving 14 bases between the germline ends. CDR3 nucleotides: TGCGCCAGCAGCCAAGAGATTAACAGAAAGACTTTCTTT. Protein product: CASSQEINRKTFF.

V and J are TRBV4-3 and TRBJ2-3; D possibly matches TRBD1 or TRBD2 (5 bases each). Germline CDR1 and CDR2: LGHNA and YSLEER. The CDR3 extends over 16 amino acids. Trimming shortened V by 1 base and J by 4 bases, and 15 bases separated the two germline ends. CDR3 in DNA: TGCGCCAGCAGCCAAGGGCCCGGGACCGCGCCAGATACGCAGTATTTT. It specifies CASSQGPGTAPDTQYF.